These 29 T cell receptor beta chains were sequenced from one sample in a study of shared clonotypes between healthy human individuals. Using immunoSEQ multiplex PCR, the repertoire was profiled, and TCRdb retains in-frame clones only, with some absent. The data hold approximately 320,000 clones, with over 75% observed a single time. The sample taken for sequencing was memory CD8+ T cells sorted from blood. Subset of the sample: CD45RO+ cells pooled with CCR7-negative TemRA cells. These TCRs come from a man between 18 and 35 years old in good health.

The J gene is TRBJ2-7, the V gene TRBV6-5; no reliable D call. CDR3 length: 12 residues. Trimming stripped 4 bases from V and 9 bases from J, with 13 bases between. Looked up from germline, CDR1 is MNHEY and CDR2 is SVGAGI. The DNA of the CDR3 is TGTGCCAGCAGTTCGGACGGATCCCCGCAGTACTTC. It yields the protein CASSSDGSPQYF.

This clone appeared a single time. The rearrangement links TRBV5-1 to TRBJ2-3, with D perhaps TRBD1 (6 bases). The CDR3 length is 17 residues. Germline CDR1 is SGHRS and CDR2 is YFSETQ. Trimming took 4 bases from V and 2 from J, leaving 20 bases between them. For the CDR3, the DNA is TGCGCCAGCAGCCTCACCCCTGGACAGTTATCCACAGATACGCAGTATTTT. Its protein product is CASSLTPGQLSTDTQYF.

This sequence joins TRBV7-3 and TRBJ2-2; a possible D gene is TRBD1 (6 bases). The germline gives CDR1 SGHTA, CDR2 FQGTGA. Trimming removed 6 bases from V and 6 bases from J, with 8 bases in between. The CDR3 length is 12 residues. CDR3 DNA: TGTGCCAGCAGTTCAGGGGCCGGGGAGCTGTTTTTT. It yields the protein CASSSGAGELFF. The variable domain in full, completed from reference TRBV7-3 and TRBJ2-2, reads GAGVSQTPSNKVTEKGKYVELRCDPISGHTALYWYRQSLGQGPEFLIYFQGTGAADDSGLPNDRFFAVRPEGSVSTLKIQRTERGDSAVYLCASSSGAGELFFGEGSRLTVL.

As DNA, the CDR3 is TGTGCCAGCAGCCAAGGACTGATTGAGAGCACAGATACGCAGTATTTT. Its protein is CASSQGLIESTDTQYF. The chain joins TRBV7-3 to TRBJ2-3, with a weak D call TRBD2 (5 bases). V shed 5 bases and J shed 0 bases, with 15 bases lying between them. Germline lookup yields CDR1 SGHTA and CDR2 FQGTGA. There are 16 residues in the CDR3.

The chain employs TRBV30 and TRBJ1-2; TRBD1 might be the D (5 bases). The CDR3 spans 18 residues. Germline loops: CDR1 GTSNPN, CDR2 SVGIG (reference sequence). Deletions cut 0 bases from V and 1 base from J, with 21 bases between. DNA of the CDR3: TGTGCCTGGAGTGTGGGGCCCGGGCAGCCTAACTTTAACTATGGCTACACCTTC. Translation gives CAWSVGPGQPNFNYGYTF.

The chain carries TRBV5-5 and TRBJ1-1; D perhaps matches TRBD1 (5 bases). The CDR3 consists of 13 residues. Germline values: CDR1 SGHKS, CDR2 YYEKEE (reference sequence). Trimming cost V 3 bases and J 0 bases, with 6 bases left between them. The CDR3 bases are TGTGCCAGCAGCTGGGACTTGAACACTGAAGCTTTCTTT. Protein sequence: CASSWDLNTEAFF. The whole variable domain, filled in from reference TRBV5-5 and TRBJ1-1, reads DAGVTQSPTHLIKTRGQQVTLRCSPISGHKSVSWYQQVLGQGPQFIFQYYEKEERGRGNFPDRFSARQFPNYSSELNVNALLLGDSALYLCASSWDLNTEAFFGQGTRLTVV.

The chain combines TRBV2 with TRBJ1-1, with a tentative D call TRBD1 (6 bases). CDR3 length equals 15 residues. Germline V CDR1 and CDR2: SNHLY, FYNNEI. V lost 6 bases and J 1 base, leaving 15 bases between the germline ends. CDR3 sequence: CASRNDRRQNTEAFF. The CDR3 DNA sequence: TGTGCCAGCAGAAACGACAGGCGACAGAACACTGAAGCTTTCTTT. The full variable domain, with the rest looked up from reference TRBV2 and TRBJ1-1, is EPEVTQTPSHQVTQMGQEVILRCVPISNHLYFYWYRQILGQKVEFLVSFYNNEISEKSEIFDDQFSVERPDGSNFTLKIRSTKLEDSAMYFCASRNDRRQNTEAFFGQGTRLTVV.

This sequence joins TRBV6-5 and TRBJ2-1, with a possible D match to TRBD2 (5 bases). Per the germline V gene, CDR1 is MNHEY and CDR2 is SVGAGI. Trimming pared 3 bases from V and 8 bases from J, leaving 11 bases between. This CDR3 is 13 amino acids long. CDR3 loop: CASSYSLAHEQFF. Written as DNA, the CDR3 is TGTGCCAGCAGTTATAGTCTAGCCCATGAGCAGTTCTTC.

The chain carries TRBV2 and TRBJ2-4; TRBD1 agrees at 7 bases. With 5 bases clipped from V and 3 bases from J, the junction kept 13 bases outside the gene matches. CDR1 and CDR2 (germline): SNHLY, FYNNEI. CDR3 length: 17 amino acids. CDR3 region: CASSSAPDRVGKNIQYF. The CDR3 region has the DNA TGTGCCAGCAGTTCCGCCCCTGACAGGGTGGGCAAAAACATTCAGTACTTC.

The chain has TRBV14 and TRBJ1-4, with TRBD1 as a possible D gene (5 bases). CDR1 SGHDN and CDR2 FVKESK come from the germline V gene. CDR3 length: 16 residues. V was cut by 0 bases and J by 0 bases, with 8 bases left in between. CDR3: CASSQDRGATNEKLFF. The CDR3 nucleotides read TGTGCCAGCAGCCAAGATCGGGGCGCAACTAATGAAAAACTGTTTTTT.

The chain carries TRBV9 and TRBJ2-5; 8 bases align to TRBD2. Germline lookup yields CDR1 SGDLS and CDR2 YYNGEE. The CDR3 is 16 amino acids. Losses at the gene ends were 0 bases for V and 2 bases for J; bases not matched to a gene: 6. CDR3 sequence (DNA): TGTGCCAGCAGCGTAGGAGGTAGCGGGATACAAGAGACCCAGTACTTC. Translation: CASSVGGSGIQETQYF.

The chain has TRBV18 and TRBJ2-7; weak D call: TRBD1 (5 bases). Germline CDR1 and CDR2: KGHSH and LQKENI. This CDR3 has 14 amino acids. Trimming shortened V by 0 bases and J by 3 bases, and 9 bases separated the two germline ends. The CDR3 protein is CASSPPRTYYEQYF. The CDR3 DNA reads TGTGCCAGCTCACCACCGAGGACATACTACGAGCAGTACTTC. Filled out from reference TRBV18 and TRBJ2-7, the complete variable domain reads NAGVMQNPRHLVRRRGQEARLRCSPMKGHSHVYWYRQLPEEGLKFMVYLQKENIIDESGMPKERFSAEFPKEGPSILRIQQVVRGDSAAYFCASSPPRTYYEQYFGPGTRLTVT.

The CDR3 region is CASSIDWGHYNEQFF. The DNA of the CDR3 is TGTGCCAGTAGTATAGATTGGGGGCACTACAATGAGCAGTTCTTC. V and J are TRBV19 and TRBJ2-1; D perhaps matches TRBD1 (6 bases). V was trimmed by 0 bases and J by 3 bases, leaving 9 bases between them. CDR1 and CDR2 (germline): LNHDA, SQIVND (reference sequence). The CDR3 extends over 15 amino acids.

Concerning this clone: An end of the junction does not agree with germline; a read error may underlie this. The chain links TRBV7-7 to TRBJ2-2; D possibly matches TRBD1 or TRBD2 (6 bases each). CDR1 and CDR2 (germline): SSHAT, FNYEAQ (reference sequence). CDR3 length equals 19 residues. CDR3 DNA sequence: TGTGCTAGCAGCTTAGGGTTGTCTGGGGGGCCGCCCGGCACCGGGGAGCTGTTTTTT. Amino acids: CASSLGLSGGPPGTGELFF.

The rearrangement joins TRBV7-2 to TRBJ2-7; D is undetermined. The CDR3 sequence is 15 residues long. Trimming removed 5 bases from V and 0 bases from J, with 14 bases in between. Per the germline V gene, CDR1 is SGHTA and CDR2 is FQGNSA. CDR3 protein: CASSQGIGASYEQYF. CDR3 coding DNA: TGTGCCAGCAGCCAAGGGATCGGCGCCTCCTACGAGCAGTACTTC.

The V gene is TRBV6-6, the J gene TRBJ2-7; 13 bases match TRBD2. Germline V gives CDR1 MNHNY, CDR2 SVGAGI (reference sequence). There are 16 residues in the CDR3. J gave up 1 base and V 8 bases, and 8 bases lay outside the gene matches. The CDR3 loop reads CASVGTSGITSYEQYF. The CDR3 DNA reads TGTGCCAGCGTTGGGACTAGCGGGATTACTTCCTACGAGCAGTACTTC.

The rearrangement joins TRBV9 to TRBJ2-5, with 10 bases matching TRBD2. CDR1 is SGDLS, CDR2 YYNGEE, per germline. The V gene end was trimmed by 0 bases and the J gene end by 1 base; junction bases not matched to a gene: 9. This CDR3 contains 18 residues. CDR3 DNA sequence: TGTGCCAGCAGCGTAGTCCCCGGGGCTAGCGGGGGCCAAGAGACCCAGTACTTC. Translating gives CASSVVPGASGGQETQYF.

This chain joins TRBV4-3 and TRBJ2-1; 12 nucleotides match TRBD2. V shed 4 bases and J 6 bases; nucleotides not matched to a gene: 4. This CDR3 spans 15 amino acids. Germline loops: CDR1 LGHNA, CDR2 YSLEER. In DNA, the CDR3 is TGCGCCAGCAGCCCTTGGACTAGCGGGGCCAATGAGCAGTTCTTC. This sequence encodes CASSPWTSGANEQFF.

V gene TRBV29-1 combines with J gene TRBJ2-7; TRBD2 might be the D (6 bases). The germline gives CDR1 SQVTM, CDR2 ANQGSEA. The CDR3 spans 16 residues. Trimming stripped 4 bases from V and 3 bases from J, with 22 bases between. The CDR3: CSVVFGGSGSGYEQYF. Here the CDR3 DNA reads TGCAGCGTTGTTTTCGGGGGTAGCGGATCAGGCTACGAGCAGTACTTC.

This sequence joins TRBV6-6 and TRBJ2-7; tentatively, D is TRBD1 (6 bases). CDR3 length: 15 amino acids. V lost 4 bases, J lost 3 bases, and 16 bases lay in between. The germline gives CDR1 MNHNY, CDR2 SVGAGI (reference sequence). The CDR3 here is CASSSYNRVDYEQYF. In DNA, the CDR3 is TGTGCCAGCAGTTCTTATAACAGGGTAGACTACGAGCAGTACTTC.

This clone was seen only once. Here the CDR3 DNA reads TGTGCCAGTAGTGCCACTAGCGGGAGTAGCAATGAGCAGTTCTTC. Its translation is CASSATSGSSNEQFF. V and J are TRBV19 and TRBJ2-1, with 11 positions matching TRBD2. V lost 5 bases to trimming and J lost 6 bases; unmatched junction nucleotides: 6. The CDR3 extends over 15 amino acids. Germline V CDR1 and CDR2: LNHDA, SQIVND (reference sequence).

The genes are TRBV6-5 and TRBJ2-7; the D is unclear. Trimming took 6 bases from V and 0 from J, leaving 9 bases between them. This CDR3 contains 13 residues. Looked up from germline, CDR1 is MNHEY and CDR2 is SVGAGI. This CDR3 reads CASRPLASYEQYF. The CDR3 DNA reads TGTGCCAGCAGACCCTTAGCCTCCTACGAGCAGTACTTC.

This clone appeared a few times. The V call is TRBV11-2, the J call TRBJ1-1; D gene unclear. The CDR3 has 15 residues. Germline V CDR1 and CDR2: SGHAT, FQNNGV. Trimming removed 5 bases at V and 1 base at J, with 14 bases between. CDR3 in DNA: TGTGCCAGCAGCGGGCCTCGAGGCGGGAACACTGAAGCTTTCTTT. The encoded protein is CASSGPRGGNTEAFF. The complete variable domain, with remaining parts taken from reference TRBV11-2 and TRBJ1-1, reads EAGVAQSPRYKIIEKRQSVAFWCNPISGHATLYWYQQILGQGPKLLIQFQNNGVVDDSQLPKDRFSAERLKGVDSTLKIQPAKLEDSAVYLCASSGPRGGNTEAFFGQGTRLTVV.

The V and J genes are TRBV9 and TRBJ1-2; perhaps TRBD1 as D (6 bases). Germline CDR1 SGDLS, CDR2 YYNGEE. The CDR3 covers 13 residues. V was shortened by 7 bases and J by 6 bases, with 16 bases between the two germline ends. The CDR3 is CASGEGGFDGYTF. The CDR3 nucleotides read TGTGCCAGCGGAGAAGGGGGATTCGATGGCTACACCTTC. The variable domain in full, completed from reference TRBV9 and TRBJ1-2, reads DSGVTQTPKHLITATGQRVTLRCSPRSGDLSVYWYQQSLDQGLQFLIQYYNGEERAKGNILERFSAQQFPDLHSELNLSSLELGDSALYFCASGEGGFDGYTFGSGTRLTVV.

The genes are TRBV18 and TRBJ1-6; no clear D gene. The germline V gene encodes CDR1 KGHSH and CDR2 LQKENI. The CDR3 contains 16 residues. Trimming stripped 5 bases from V and 3 bases from J, with 14 bases between. The chain's CDR3 is CASSNPHVDYNSPLHF. For the CDR3, the DNA is TGTGCCAGCTCAAATCCCCACGTTGACTATAATTCACCCCTCCACTTT.

This clone has only one observation. The rearrangement uses TRBV4-3 and TRBJ2-7; perhaps TRBD1 as D (6 bases). Per the germline V gene, CDR1 is LGHNA and CDR2 is YSLEER. The CDR3 is 16 residues long. The V end was cut by 0 bases, the J end by 0 bases, with 12 bases between. CDR3 region: CASSQDARGDSYEQYF. Here the CDR3 DNA reads TGCGCCAGCAGCCAAGATGCCAGGGGCGACTCCTACGAGCAGTACTTC.

The chain carries TRBV5-4 and TRBJ2-2; D is undetermined. Germline lookup yields CDR1 SGHNT and CDR2 YYREEE (reference sequence). The V end was cut by 6 bases, the J end by 8 bases, with 11 bases between. This CDR3 is 12 amino acids long. CDR3 nucleotides: TGTGCCAGCACCGCGGTGGGAGGGGAGCTGTTTTTT. This codes for CASTAVGGELFF.

The rearrangement uses TRBV2 and TRBJ1-2; D gene ambiguous. The CDR3 runs to 14 residues. Germline CDR1 and CDR2: SNHLY and FYNNEI. V shed 8 bases and J shed 4 bases, with 17 bases lying between them. The DNA of the CDR3 is TGTGCCAGCCTGCTGGGCAGTTCGACCTATGGCTACACCTTC. Its protein is CASLLGSSTYGYTF.

The V and J genes are TRBV5-6 and TRBJ2-1, with a possible D match to TRBD1 (8 bases). Germline lookup yields CDR1 SGHDT and CDR2 YYEEEE. This CDR3 is built from 12 residues. V lost 0 bases and J 16 bases, leaving 14 bases between the germline ends. CDR3 region: CASSLGTGRGFF. The CDR3 region has the DNA TGTGCCAGCAGCTTGGGGACAGGGAGGGGATTCTTC.